The present T cell receptor beta chain was sequenced within a study of T cells after posttransplantation cyclophosphamide. Study results and caveats: Blood and skin or GI T cell repertoires showed limited TRB overlap.

Assay: immunoSEQ multiplex PCR; the TCRdb copy retains only in-frame clones and omits some. The repertoire shows 25,000 to 30,000 clones, none seen only once; the top ten take approximately 3%. The trim removed 3 bases at V and 3 bases at J, leaving 14 bases unmatched. CDR3 size: 18 residues. This clone came up a few times. The antigen is not known. Sequencing was performed on PBMCs. The receptor's source is a woman aged 55-69 years in good health, CMV-negative, and a related stem cell transplant donor. The rearrangement joins TRBV12-3 or TRBV12-4 to TRBJ2-5, with TRBD2 identical over 9 bases. The CDR3 region is CASSFLVGLAGLKETQYF. As DNA, the CDR3 is TGTGCCAGCAGTTTTTTGGTAGGGCTAGCGGGGCTTAAAGAGACCCAGTACTTC.